This TCR beta chain originates from a study of shared clonotypes between healthy human individuals. Study-wide results and caveats: Several donors held around 5% of naive CD4 clonotypes in common.

Study processing details: ImmunoSEQ only sent back junction sequences with no quality scores, so filtering was done differently. The repertoire was sequenced with immunoSEQ multiplex PCR; TCRdb's copy has only in-frame clones and lacks some. D and trimming were read from the DNA, whereas the V and J calls and clone size are those reported in that table. The sample yields about 820,000 clones, about 92% seen once. This clone is a singleton in its sample. The target antigen is unknown. This CDR3 has 13 residues. V dropped 10 bases and J dropped 2 bases, with 15 bases sitting between them. Looked up from germline, CDR1 is MNHEY and CDR2 is SMNVEV (reference sequence). CD45RO-negative CD8 cells positively selected for CCR7 made up the naive population, which excluded terminally differentiated effector memory CD45RA+ cells.

The chain couples TRBV27 to TRBJ2-7, with a weak D call TRBD1 (6 bases). The sequenced sample was naive CD8+ T cells sorted from blood. The receptor was isolated from a man aged 25 to 40 in good health. CDR3 in DNA: TGTGCCACTTCGGGACAAGATACCTACGAGCAGTACTTC. Amino acids: CATSGQDTYEQYF.